The source of this T cell receptor (beta chain) is a study of T cell repertoires in cytomegalovirus infection. MiXCR, run by TCRdb on the reads, gives a single entry per CDR3 protein. The table lists hundreds of thousands of distinct CDR3 sequences, around 32% of them singletons. The CDR3 is 15 amino acids. Looked up from germline, CDR1 is LGHNA and CDR2 is YSLEER. Trimming took 0 bases from V and 4 from J, leaving 11 bases between them. In the case of this clonotype: Its specificity is unknown.

The sequenced sample was cultured PBMCs, obtained from culture after CMV antigen stimulation. The chain links TRBV4-3 to TRBJ2-3; tentative D call: TRBD2 (5 bases). This TCR was sampled from a human donor in good health (CMV status not recorded). Some clones in this sample may be carry-over from other donors' samples. The CDR3 protein is CASSQDITRSDTQYF. In nucleotides, the CDR3 is TGCGCCAGCAGCCAAGATATAACTAGATCAGATACGCAGTATTTT.